These 13 T cell receptor beta chains were sequenced from one sample in a study of T cell responses to AZD1222 COVID-19 vaccine. TCRdb keeps only in-frame clones here, not all; method: immunoSEQ multiplex PCR. The data contain roughly 100,000 clones, approximately 84% of them singletons. Sample: peripheral blood, taken on day 0 of AZD1222 vaccination. These receptors were taken from an adult in good health.

A single count supports this clone. V usage is TRBV27 and J usage is TRBJ2-7, with 7 bases that match TRBD1. Germline CDR1 reads MNHEY; CDR2 reads SMNVEV (reference sequence). This CDR3 contains 15 residues. V gave up 4 bases and J gave up 2 bases; unmatched junction bases: 8. CDR3: CASSYRQGYTYEQYF. The CDR3 DNA sequence: TGTGCCAGCAGTTACCGACAGGGCTACACCTACGAGCAGTACTTC.

This chain uses TRBV5-7 with TRBJ1-2, with 7 bases identical to TRBD1. TRBV5-7 qualifies as an ORF whose function is uncertain. V was clipped by 0 bases and J by 3 bases; unmatched bases: 8. The length of the CDR3 is 16 residues. This CDR3 is CASSLGRDSLHYGYTF. The CDR3 DNA is TGTGCCAGCAGCTTGGGCCGGGACAGCTTACACTATGGCTACACCTTC.

The sample holds one count of this clone. The chain joins TRBV6-5 to TRBJ1-4, with D perhaps matching TRBD1 (5 bases). Germline V gene sequence: CDR1 MNHEY, CDR2 SVGAGI. The CDR3 has 13 amino acids. V was pared by 2 bases and J by 9 bases, with 10 bases between. CDR3: CASSYREGQKLFF. Written as DNA, the CDR3 is TGTGCCAGCAGTTACAGGGAGGGGCAAAAACTGTTTTTT.

CDR3 coding DNA: TGTGCCAGCAGTGTCCGAGGGACGGCACTCTACTATGGCTACACCTTC. Translated: CASSVRGTALYYGYTF. The rearrangement joins TRBV27 to TRBJ1-2; D might be TRBD1 (5 bases). V shed 5 bases and J shed 3 bases, with 19 bases lying between them. This CDR3 comprises 16 residues. CDR1 and CDR2 from the germline V gene are MNHEY and SMNVEV (reference sequence).

This clone was detected once. The chain is built from TRBV4-3 and TRBJ1-5, with D hard to call. The germline V and J ends were trimmed by 4 bases and 0 bases, with 10 bases remaining between them. In germline, CDR1 is LGHNA, CDR2 YSLEER. The CDR3 runs to 15 residues. CDR3 DNA: TGCGCCAGCAGCCGAGGCATCTATAGCAATCAGCCCCAGCATTTT. This encodes CASSRGIYSNQPQHF.

This chain links TRBV10-3 with TRBJ1-1; TRBD1 matches 7 bases. With 6 bases clipped from V and 9 bases from J, the junction kept 7 bases outside the gene matches. The CDR3 runs 12 residues. Germline V gene lookup returns CDR1 ENHRY and CDR2 SYGVKD. The CDR3 reads CAIRGTADKAFF. Written as DNA, the CDR3 is TGTGCCATCAGAGGGACAGCGGATAAAGCTTTCTTT.

The chain recombines TRBV5-4 with TRBJ1-5; a possible D gene is TRBD1 (6 bases). The ends were cut back, 3 bases at V and 2 bases at J, with 21 bases in the middle. Germline V gene lookup returns CDR1 SGHNT and CDR2 YYREEE (reference sequence). The CDR3 is 18 residues long. CDR3 residues: CASSYRVNRKGGNQPQHF. The CDR3 nucleotides are TGTGCCAGCAGCTACAGGGTTAACCGGAAGGGAGGCAATCAGCCCCAGCATTTT. Complete variable domain (other parts from reference TRBV5-4 and TRBJ1-5): ETGVTQSPTHLIKTRGQQVTLRCSSQSGHNTVSWYQQALGQGPQFIFQYYREEENGRGNFPPRFSGLQFPNYSSELNVNALELDDSALYLCASSYRVNRKGGNQPQHFGDGTRLSIL.

This chain connects TRBV19 to TRBJ1-5; tentative D call: TRBD1 (5 bases). The CDR3 spans 14 residues. Trimming took off 4 bases at V and 6 bases at J, with 13 bases between the two ends. Germline CDR1 and CDR2: LNHDA and SQIVND (reference sequence). The CDR3 DNA reads as TGTGCCAGTAGTACTTCAGGGAGAGGTCAGCCCCAGCATTTT. The encoded protein is CASSTSGRGQPQHF.

The V call is TRBV6-6, the J call TRBJ1-2, with D unresolved. V shed 5 bases and J shed 7 bases, with 8 bases lying between them. The CDR3 length is 11 residues. Germline V CDR1 and CDR2: MNHNY, SVGAGI (reference sequence). CDR3 sequence: CASSGPLGYTF. CDR3 coding DNA: TGTGCCAGCAGTGGACCCCTTGGCTACACCTTC.

CDR3 loop: CASGLPQGAYSNQPQHF. Written as DNA, the CDR3 is TGTGCTAGTGGTTTGCCGCAGGGAGCCTATAGCAATCAGCCCCAGCATTTT. The V call is TRBV12-5, the J call TRBJ1-5; the D gene is possibly TRBD1 (5 bases). Trimming left V 2 bases short and J 0 bases short, with 14 bases between. Germline CDR1 reads LGHNT; CDR2 reads FRNRAP. This CDR3 spans 17 amino acids. The full variable domain, completed using reference TRBV12-5 and TRBJ1-5, is DARVTQTPRHKVTEMGQEVTMRCQPILGHNTVFWYRQTMMQGLELLAYFRNRAPLDDSGMPKDRFSAEMPDATLATLKIQPSEPRDSAVYFCASGLPQGAYSNQPQHFGDGTRLSIL.

The V call is TRBV19, the J call TRBJ1-1; a possible D gene is TRBD1 (6 bases). The CDR3 contains 14 residues. The germline V gene encodes CDR1 LNHDA and CDR2 SQIVND (reference sequence). V dropped 6 bases and J dropped 1 base, with 12 bases sitting between them. CDR3: CASRTQGQNTEAFF. CDR3 sequence (DNA): TGTGCCAGTAGGACACAGGGACAGAACACTGAAGCTTTCTTT.

This rearrangement joins TRBV7-9 to TRBJ2-2, with D maybe TRBD2 (6 bases). The CDR3 is 17 amino acids. From germline, CDR1 is SEHNR and CDR2 FQNEAQ (reference sequence). V was pared by 3 bases and J by 1 base, with 15 bases between. Here the CDR3 DNA reads TGTGCCAGCAGCTTGCCACCGGGGAGGAAGAACACCGGGGAGCTGTTTTTT. Its translation is CASSLPPGRKNTGELFF.

This clone was observed a handful of times. V usage is TRBV2 and J usage is TRBJ1-1, with D possibly matching TRBD1 (5 bases). The CDR3 has 14 residues. CDR1 is SNHLY, CDR2 FYNNEI, per germline. V shed 7 bases and J shed 0 bases, with 12 bases lying between them. This CDR3 is CASTAGRMNTEAFF. The CDR3 DNA reads TGTGCCAGCACAGCAGGGAGGATGAACACTGAAGCTTTCTTT.